This TCR beta chain comes out of a study of blood T cell repertoires in COVID-19. This clone was picked up one time. Ages ranged from about 18 to 100 years, with residence in some 25 US areas. Participants' reported clinical history set cohort assignment. How the authors handled the data: Nucleated cell counts were estimated from reference gene primer amplification. Using immunoSEQ multiplex PCR, the repertoire was profiled, and TCRdb retains in-frame clones only, with some absent. V, J and clone size were drawn from that table, and D and trimming were deduced from the DNA. In the table there are around 200,000 clones, 70% to 90% of which are singletons. With V trimmed by 4 bases and J by 5 bases, 3 bases remained unmatched. The CDR3 is 15 residues long. The germline V gene has CDR1 SGHTA and CDR2 FQGNSA.

The sequenced material came from PBMCs or T cells enriched from blood (not recorded which). The receptor was isolated from a woman in her fifties or sixties in a cohort exposed to, infected with or recovered from COVID-19 (not recorded which). The genes are TRBV7-2 and TRBJ1-6, with 9 positions matching TRBD1. The CDR3 here is CASSSGTGHNSPLHF. The DNA of the CDR3 is TGTGCCAGCAGCTCGGGGACAGGGCATAATTCACCCCTCCACTTT.